The rows below give T cell receptor beta chains drawn from one sample of a study of technical replicates of blood from several donors. The method was immunoSEQ multiplex PCR; TCRdb's version includes in-frame clones alone and lacks a portion of them. The sample shows roughly 71,000 clones, 94% of them seen only once. The material sequenced was T cells isolated from PBMCs. The receptors here all came from a human donor in good health. Each CDR3 is given with its conserved first and last residue. Each record gives: clone size, J gene, D gene, CDR3 length, V gene, CDR3 protein, CDR3 DNA. The D gene is left open where the match is weak. Some rows mark clone size as missing; the rest say once, few, many or name a class of expanded clone.

size: -
J: TRBJ2-7
D: TRBD2
length: 14
V: TRBV7-9
CDR3: CASSFGGGIYEQYF
DNA: TGTGCCAGCAGCTTCGGGGGAGGGATCTACGAGCAGTACTTC

size: once
J: TRBJ2-1
D: -
length: 14
V: TRBV4-3
CDR3: CASSLAPGNNEQFF
DNA: TGCGCCAGCAGCCTAGCCCCGGGGAACAATGAGCAGTTCTTC

size: -
J: TRBJ1-1
D: -
length: 14
V: TRBV2
CDR3: CASSEAWANTEAFF
DNA: TGTGCCAGCAGTGAGGCATGGGCGAACACTGAAGCTTTCTTT

size: -
J: TRBJ2-1
D: TRBD1
length: 14
V: TRBV6-5
CDR3: CASSWDRDYNEQFF
DNA: TGTGCCAGCAGTTGGGACAGGGACTACAATGAGCAGTTCTTC

size: -
J: TRBJ1-5
D: -
length: 14
V: TRBV19
CDR3: CASSQPGDNQPQHF
DNA: TGTGCCAGTAGTCAACCAGGGGATAATCAGCCCCAGCATTTT

size: few
J: TRBJ2-7
D: -
length: 12
V: TRBV19
CDR3: CASSGASYEQYF
DNA: TGTGCCAGTAGCGGAGCTTCCTACGAGCAGTACTTC

size: -
J: TRBJ2-1
D: -
length: 15
V: TRBV5-1
CDR3: CASSLRIEGYNEQFF
DNA: TGCGCCAGCAGCTTGAGGATTGAGGGTTACAATGAGCAGTTCTTC

size: -
J: TRBJ1-1
D: -
length: 15
V: TRBV5-1
CDR3: CASSLGGGIYTEAFF
DNA: TGCGCCAGCAGCTTGGGAGGGGGAATTTACACTGAAGCTTTCTTT

size: -
J: TRBJ2-7
D: -
length: 13
V: TRBV7-8
CDR3: CASSLAGAHEQYF
DNA: TGTGCCAGCAGCTTAGCGGGAGCCCACGAGCAGTACTTC

size: once
J: TRBJ1-5
D: -
length: 15
V: TRBV27
CDR3: CASSLWSTGDQPQHF
DNA: TGTGCCAGCAGTTTATGGTCAACCGGGGATCAGCCCCAGCATTTT

size: -
J: TRBJ1-5
D: -
length: 19
V: TRBV19
CDR3: CASSIGTGHHFYSNQPQHF
DNA: TGTGCCAGTAGTATAGGTACGGGACACCACTTTTATAGCAATCAGCCCCAGCATTTT

size: -
J: TRBJ2-7
D: -
length: 15
V: TRBV15
CDR3: CATSRDLGSSYEQYF
DNA: TGTGCCACCAGCAGAGATCTTGGGAGCTCCTACGAGCAGTACTTC

size: -
J: TRBJ2-5
D: -
length: 15
V: TRBV28
CDR3: CASSFERRNKETQYF
DNA: TGTGCCAGCAGTTTTGAAAGGAGAAACAAAGAGACCCAGTACTTC

size: -
J: TRBJ2-7
D: -
length: 13
V: TRBV6-5
CDR3: CASSYFWRDEQYF
DNA: TGTGCCAGCAGTTACTTCTGGCGGGACGAGCAGTACTTC

size: -
J: TRBJ2-7
D: TRBD1
length: 15
V: TRBV5-6
CDR3: CASSLVPDRVEEQYF
DNA: TGTGCCAGCAGCTTGGTGCCGGACAGGGTGGAAGAGCAGTACTTC

size: -
J: TRBJ2-7
D: TRBD2
length: 13
V: TRBV11-3
CDR3: CASSPTSDYEQYF
DNA: TGTGCCAGCAGCCCGACTAGCGATTACGAGCAGTACTTC

size: -
J: TRBJ1-1
D: -
length: 16
V: TRBV2
CDR3: CASSDGVLKDGTEAFF
DNA: TGTGCCAGCAGCGACGGGGTCCTGAAGGATGGCACTGAAGCTTTCTTT

size: -
J: TRBJ2-5
D: -
length: 16
V: TRBV28
CDR3: CASSLFLGRVWETQYF
DNA: TGTGCCAGCAGTTTATTCTTAGGTCGGGTCTGGGAGACCCAGTACTTC

size: -
J: TRBJ2-7
D: -
length: 12
V: TRBV25-1
CDR3: CVTSGFFYEQYF
DNA: TGTGTCACGTCGGGGTTCTTCTACGAGCAGTACTTC

size: medium-sized
J: TRBJ2-1
D: TRBD2
length: 15
V: TRBV6-4
CDR3: CASSDNSGSYNEQFF
DNA: TGTGCCAGCAGTGACAATAGCGGGAGCTACAATGAGCAGTTCTTC

size: -
J: TRBJ1-5
D: TRBD1
length: 14
V: TRBV27
CDR3: CASSSTGGFQPQHF
DNA: TGTGCCAGCAGCTCAACAGGGGGCTTTCAGCCCCAGCATTTT

size: -
J: TRBJ2-5
D: -
length: 13
V: TRBV2
CDR3: CASHEVRGETQYF
DNA: TGTGCCAGCCACGAAGTGCGGGGAGAGACCCAGTACTTC

size: -
J: TRBJ2-2
D: -
length: 16
V: TRBV7-3
CDR3: CASSLNGGKNTGELFF
DNA: TGTGCCAGCAGCTTAAATGGCGGGAAGAACACCGGGGAGCTGTTTTTT

size: -
J: TRBJ2-7
D: TRBD1
length: 13
V: TRBV6-5
CDR3: CASTRTGNYEQYF
DNA: TGTGCCAGCACACGGACAGGGAACTACGAGCAGTACTTC

size: few
J: TRBJ1-5
D: -
length: 14
V: TRBV5-6
CDR3: CASSPGTGRQPQHF
DNA: TGTGCCAGCAGCCCGGGGACGGGGAGGCAGCCCCAGCATTTT

size: -
J: TRBJ1-3
D: TRBD1
length: 16
V: TRBV25-1
CDR3: CASSINRGRGGNTIYF
DNA: TGTGCCAGCAGTATCAACAGGGGGCGAGGTGGAAACACCATATATTTT

size: -
J: TRBJ2-1
D: -
length: 15
V: TRBV5-4
CDR3: CASSFWDSSYNEQFF
DNA: TGTGCCAGCAGCTTTTGGGACTCATCCTACAATGAGCAGTTCTTC

size: -
J: TRBJ1-2
D: -
length: 15
V: TRBV15
CDR3: CATSRGPLEDYGYTF
DNA: TGTGCCACTTCGAGAGGTCCCTTGGAGGACTATGGCTACACCTTC

size: -
J: TRBJ2-1
D: -
length: 14
V: TRBV18
CDR3: CASSHTPGVDEQFF
DNA: TGTGCCAGCTCGCATACTCCCGGAGTAGATGAGCAGTTCTTC

size: -
J: TRBJ1-1
D: TRBD1
length: 14
V: TRBV25-1
CDR3: CASSGGTANTEAFF
DNA: TGTGCCAGCAGTGGAGGGACAGCCAACACTGAAGCTTTCTTT

size: -
J: TRBJ2-3
D: -
length: 15
V: TRBV7-3
CDR3: CASSPQGMGTDTQYF
DNA: TGTGCCAGCAGCCCTCAGGGGATGGGCACAGATACGCAGTATTTT